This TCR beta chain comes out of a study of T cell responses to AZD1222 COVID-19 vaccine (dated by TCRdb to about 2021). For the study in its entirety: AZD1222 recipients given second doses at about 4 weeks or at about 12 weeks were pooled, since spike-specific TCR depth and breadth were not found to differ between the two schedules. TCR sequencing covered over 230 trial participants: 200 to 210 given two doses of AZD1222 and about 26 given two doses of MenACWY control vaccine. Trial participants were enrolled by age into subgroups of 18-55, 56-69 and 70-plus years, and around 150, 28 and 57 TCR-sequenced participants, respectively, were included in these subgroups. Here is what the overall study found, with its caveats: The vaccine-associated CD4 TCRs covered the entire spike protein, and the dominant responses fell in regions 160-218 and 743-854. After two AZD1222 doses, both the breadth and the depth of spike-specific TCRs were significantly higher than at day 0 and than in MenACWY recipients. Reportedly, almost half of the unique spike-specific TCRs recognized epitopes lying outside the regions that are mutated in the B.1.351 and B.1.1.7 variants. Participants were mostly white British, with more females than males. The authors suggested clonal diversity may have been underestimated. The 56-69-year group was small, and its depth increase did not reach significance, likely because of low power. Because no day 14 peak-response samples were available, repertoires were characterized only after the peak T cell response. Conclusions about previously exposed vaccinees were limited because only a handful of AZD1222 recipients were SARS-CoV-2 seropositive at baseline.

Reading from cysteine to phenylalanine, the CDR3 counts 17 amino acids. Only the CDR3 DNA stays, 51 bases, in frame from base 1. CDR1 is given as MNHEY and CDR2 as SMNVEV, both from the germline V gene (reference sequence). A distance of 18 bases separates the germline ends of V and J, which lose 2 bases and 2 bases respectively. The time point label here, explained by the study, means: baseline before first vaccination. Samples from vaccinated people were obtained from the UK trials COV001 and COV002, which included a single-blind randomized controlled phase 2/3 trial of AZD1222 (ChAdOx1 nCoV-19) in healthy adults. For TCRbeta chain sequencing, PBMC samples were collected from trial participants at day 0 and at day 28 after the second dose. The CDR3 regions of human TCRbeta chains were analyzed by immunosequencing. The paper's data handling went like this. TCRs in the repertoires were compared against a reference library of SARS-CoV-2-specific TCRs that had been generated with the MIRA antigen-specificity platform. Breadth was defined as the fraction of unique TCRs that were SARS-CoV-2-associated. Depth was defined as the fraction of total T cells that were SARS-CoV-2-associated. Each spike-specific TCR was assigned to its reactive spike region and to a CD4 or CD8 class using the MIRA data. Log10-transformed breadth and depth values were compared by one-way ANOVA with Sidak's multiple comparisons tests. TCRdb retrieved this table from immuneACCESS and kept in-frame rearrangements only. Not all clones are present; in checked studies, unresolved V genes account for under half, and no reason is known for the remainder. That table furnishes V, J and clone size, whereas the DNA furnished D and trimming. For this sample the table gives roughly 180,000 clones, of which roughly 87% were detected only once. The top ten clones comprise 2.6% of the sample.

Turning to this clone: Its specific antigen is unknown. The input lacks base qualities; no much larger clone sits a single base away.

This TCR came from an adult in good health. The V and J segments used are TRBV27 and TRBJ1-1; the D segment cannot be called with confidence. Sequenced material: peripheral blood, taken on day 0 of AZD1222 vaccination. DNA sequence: TGTGCCAGCAGTTTAAATGGAGGGTTTACTCTTAACACTGAAGCTTTCTTT. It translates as CASSLNGGFTLNTEAFF.